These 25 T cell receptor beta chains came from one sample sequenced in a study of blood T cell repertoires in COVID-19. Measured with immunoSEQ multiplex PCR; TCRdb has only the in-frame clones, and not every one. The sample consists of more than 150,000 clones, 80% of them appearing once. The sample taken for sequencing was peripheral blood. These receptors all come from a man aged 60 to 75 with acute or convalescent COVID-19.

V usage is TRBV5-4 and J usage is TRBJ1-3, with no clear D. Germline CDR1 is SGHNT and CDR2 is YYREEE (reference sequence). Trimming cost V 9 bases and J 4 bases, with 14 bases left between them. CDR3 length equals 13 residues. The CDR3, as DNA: TGTGCCACCCGACGGCTGGAGGGAAACACCATATATTTT. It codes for CATRRLEGNTIYF.

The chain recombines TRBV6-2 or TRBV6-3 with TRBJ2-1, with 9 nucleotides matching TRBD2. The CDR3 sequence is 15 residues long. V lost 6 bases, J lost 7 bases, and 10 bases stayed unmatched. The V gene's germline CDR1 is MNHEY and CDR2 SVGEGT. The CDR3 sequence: CASSLGASGENEQFF. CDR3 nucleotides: TGTGCCAGCAGCCTAGGGGCTAGCGGGGAAAATGAGCAGTTCTTC.

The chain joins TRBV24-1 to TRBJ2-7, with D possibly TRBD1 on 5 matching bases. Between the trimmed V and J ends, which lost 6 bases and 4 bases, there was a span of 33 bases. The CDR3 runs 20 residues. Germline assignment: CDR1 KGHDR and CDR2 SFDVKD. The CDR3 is CATSPEPPVELAGYVYEQYF. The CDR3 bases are TGTGCCACCAGTCCCGAACCCCCTGTTGAACTGGCAGGGTATGTTTACGAGCAGTACTTC.

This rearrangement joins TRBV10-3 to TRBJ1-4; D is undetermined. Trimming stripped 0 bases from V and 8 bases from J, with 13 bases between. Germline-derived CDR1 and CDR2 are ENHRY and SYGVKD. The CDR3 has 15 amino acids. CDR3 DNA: TGTGCCATCAGTGAGTCGACGGGGAGTAAGGAAAAACTGTTTTTT. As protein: CAISESTGSKEKLFF.

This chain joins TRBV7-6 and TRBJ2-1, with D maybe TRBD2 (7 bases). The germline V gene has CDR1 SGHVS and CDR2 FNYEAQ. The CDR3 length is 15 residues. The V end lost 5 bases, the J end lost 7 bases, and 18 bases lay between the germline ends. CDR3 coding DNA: TGTGCCAGCAGCCGACGTGGAGGGGGGGGTAATGAGCAGTTCTTC. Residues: CASSRRGGGGNEQFF.

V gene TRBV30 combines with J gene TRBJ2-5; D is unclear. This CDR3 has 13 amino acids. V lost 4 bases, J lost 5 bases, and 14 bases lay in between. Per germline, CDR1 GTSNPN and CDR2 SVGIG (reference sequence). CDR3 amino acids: CAWKALAGETQYF. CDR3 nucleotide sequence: TGTGCCTGGAAGGCCCTGGCCGGGGAGACCCAGTACTTC.

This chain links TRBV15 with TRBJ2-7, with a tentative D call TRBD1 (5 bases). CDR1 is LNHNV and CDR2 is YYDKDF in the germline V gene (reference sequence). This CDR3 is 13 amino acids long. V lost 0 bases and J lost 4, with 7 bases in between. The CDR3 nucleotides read TGTGCCACCAGCAGAGATACAGGTTACGAGCAGTACTTC. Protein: CATSRDTGYEQYF. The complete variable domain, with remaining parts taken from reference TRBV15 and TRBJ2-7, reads DAMVIQNPRYQVTQFGKPVTLSCSQTLNHNVMYWYQQKSSQAPKLLFHYYDKDFNNEADTPDNFQSRRPNTSFCFLDIRSPGLGDTAMYLCATSRDTGYEQYFGPGTRLTVT.

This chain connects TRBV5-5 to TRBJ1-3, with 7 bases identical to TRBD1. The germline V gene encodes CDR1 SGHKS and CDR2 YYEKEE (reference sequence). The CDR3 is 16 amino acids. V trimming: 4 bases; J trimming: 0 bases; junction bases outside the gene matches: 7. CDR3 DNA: TGTGCCAGCAGCCCCCGAGAGGGGGCCTCTGGAAACACCATATATTTT. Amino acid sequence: CASSPREGASGNTIYF.

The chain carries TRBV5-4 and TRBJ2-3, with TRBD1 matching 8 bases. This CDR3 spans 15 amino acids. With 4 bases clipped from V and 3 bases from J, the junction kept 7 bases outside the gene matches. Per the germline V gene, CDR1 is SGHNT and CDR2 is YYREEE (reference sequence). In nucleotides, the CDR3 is TGTGCCAGCAGCCTTCGCAGGGGGCAGACAGATACGCAGTATTTT. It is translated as CASSLRRGQTDTQYF.

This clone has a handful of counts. The CDR3 region is CASSWGPHENEQFF. CDR3 nucleotides: TGCGCCAGCAGCTGGGGCCCCCATGAGAATGAGCAGTTCTTC. The rearrangement uses TRBV4-3 and TRBJ2-1, with D maybe TRBD1 (5 bases). Germline CDR1 reads LGHNA; CDR2 reads YSLEER. V lost 5 bases to trimming and J lost 7 bases, with 15 bases between them. The CDR3 runs to 14 residues.

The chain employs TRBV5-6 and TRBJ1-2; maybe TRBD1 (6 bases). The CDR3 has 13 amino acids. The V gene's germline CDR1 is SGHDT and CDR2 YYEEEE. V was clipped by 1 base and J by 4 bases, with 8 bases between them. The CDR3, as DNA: TGTGCCAGCAGCTTGCAGGGGAGCTATGGCTACACCTTC. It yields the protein CASSLQGSYGYTF.

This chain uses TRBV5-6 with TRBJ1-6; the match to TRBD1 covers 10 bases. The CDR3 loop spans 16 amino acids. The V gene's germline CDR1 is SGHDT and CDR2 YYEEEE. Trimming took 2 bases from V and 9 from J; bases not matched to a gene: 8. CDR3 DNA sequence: TGTGCCAGCAGCTTTGAAAGGACAGGGGGGTTTTCACCCCTCCACTTT. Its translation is CASSFERTGGFSPLHF.

CDR3 loop: CASSSPAGGLYEQYF. Here the CDR3 DNA reads TGTGCCAGCAGTTCCCCCGCGGGAGGGCTCTACGAGCAGTACTTC. The V and J genes are TRBV28 and TRBJ2-7; TRBD2 matches at 9 bases. The length of the CDR3 is 15 residues. J lost 3 bases, V lost 4 bases, and 7 bases had no gene match. Germline CDR1 reads MDHEN; CDR2 reads SYDVKM. Full variable domain (rest looked up from reference TRBV28 and TRBJ2-7): DVKVTQSSRYLVKRTGEKVFLECVQDMDHENMFWYRQDPGLGLRLIYFSYDVKMKEKGDIPEGYSVSREKKERFSLILESASTNQTSMYLCASSSPAGGLYEQYFGPGTRLTVT.

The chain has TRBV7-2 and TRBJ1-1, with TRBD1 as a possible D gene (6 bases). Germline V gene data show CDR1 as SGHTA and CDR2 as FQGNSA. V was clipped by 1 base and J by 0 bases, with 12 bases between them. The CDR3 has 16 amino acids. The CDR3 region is CASSLGGGGMNTEAFF. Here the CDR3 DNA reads TGTGCCAGCAGCTTAGGAGGGGGAGGGATGAACACTGAAGCTTTCTTT.

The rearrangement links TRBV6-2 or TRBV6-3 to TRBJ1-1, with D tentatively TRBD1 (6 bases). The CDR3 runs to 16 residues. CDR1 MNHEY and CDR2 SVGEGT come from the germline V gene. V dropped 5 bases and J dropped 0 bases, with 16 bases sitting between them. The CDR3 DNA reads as TGTGCCAGCAGTGGGACCTCGACAGGTTTGAACACTGAAGCTTTCTTT. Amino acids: CASSGTSTGLNTEAFF.

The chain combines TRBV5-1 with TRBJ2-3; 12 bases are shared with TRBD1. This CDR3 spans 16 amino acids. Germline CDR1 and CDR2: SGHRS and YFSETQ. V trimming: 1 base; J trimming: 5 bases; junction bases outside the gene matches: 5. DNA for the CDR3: TGCGCCAGCAGCTTGAGGGGACAGGGGGCGCAAGATACGCAGTATTTT. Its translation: CASSLRGQGAQDTQYF.

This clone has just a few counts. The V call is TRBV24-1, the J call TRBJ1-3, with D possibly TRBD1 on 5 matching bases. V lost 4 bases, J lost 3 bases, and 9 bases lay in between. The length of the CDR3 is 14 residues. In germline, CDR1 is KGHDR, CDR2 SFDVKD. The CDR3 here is CATSDSGHGNTIYF. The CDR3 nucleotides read TGTGCCACCAGTGACTCTGGACATGGAAACACCATATATTTT.

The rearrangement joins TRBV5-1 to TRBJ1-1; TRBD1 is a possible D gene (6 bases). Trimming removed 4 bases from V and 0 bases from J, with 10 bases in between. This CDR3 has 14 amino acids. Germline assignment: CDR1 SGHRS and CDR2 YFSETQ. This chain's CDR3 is CASSPGTLNTEAFF. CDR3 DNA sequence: TGCGCCAGCAGCCCTGGGACATTGAACACTGAAGCTTTCTTT.

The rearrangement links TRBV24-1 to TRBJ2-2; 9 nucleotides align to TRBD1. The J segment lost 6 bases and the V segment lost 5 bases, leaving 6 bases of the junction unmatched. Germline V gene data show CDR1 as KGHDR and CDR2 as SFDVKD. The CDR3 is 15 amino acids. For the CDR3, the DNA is TGTGCCACCAGTGGGGGGACAGGGAGGGCCGGGGAGCTGTTTTTT. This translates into CATSGGTGRAGELFF.

CDR3 bases: TGTGCCAGCAGTTACGGGGACAGGGTGGATTCACCCCTCCACTTT. It codes for CASSYGDRVDSPLHF. The chain employs TRBV6-6 and TRBJ1-6, with 9 nucleotides matching TRBD1. CDR1 is MNHNY and CDR2 is SVGAGI in the germline V gene (reference sequence). With V trimmed by 2 bases and J by 8 bases, 4 bases remained unmatched. The CDR3 runs 15 residues.

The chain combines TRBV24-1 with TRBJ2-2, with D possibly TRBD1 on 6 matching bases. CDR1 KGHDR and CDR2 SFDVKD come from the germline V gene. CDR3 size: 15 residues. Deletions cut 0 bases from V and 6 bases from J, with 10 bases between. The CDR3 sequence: CATSDLVKGAGELFF. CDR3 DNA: TGTGCCACCAGTGATTTGGTGAAGGGGGCCGGGGAGCTGTTTTTT.

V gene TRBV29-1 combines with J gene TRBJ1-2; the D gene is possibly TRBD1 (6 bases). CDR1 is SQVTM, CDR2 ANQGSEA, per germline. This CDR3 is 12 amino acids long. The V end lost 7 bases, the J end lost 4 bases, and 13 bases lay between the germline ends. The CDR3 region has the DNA TGCAGCGCCGGACAGACATCCTATGGCTACACCTTC. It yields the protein CSAGQTSYGYTF. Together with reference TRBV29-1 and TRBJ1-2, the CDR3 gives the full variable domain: SAVISQKPSRDICQRGTSLTIQCQVDSQVTMMFWYRQQPGQSLTLIATANQGSEATYESGFVIDKFPISRPNLTFSTLTVSNMSPEDSSIYLCSAGQTSYGYTFGSGTRLTVV.

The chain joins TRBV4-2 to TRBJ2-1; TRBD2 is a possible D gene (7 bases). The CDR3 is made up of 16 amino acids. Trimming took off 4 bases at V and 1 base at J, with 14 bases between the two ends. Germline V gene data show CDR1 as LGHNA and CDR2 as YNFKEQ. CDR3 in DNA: TGTGCCAGCAGCCCTTTTGCGGGGGCGTCCTACAATGAGCAGTTCTTC. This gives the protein CASSPFAGASYNEQFF.

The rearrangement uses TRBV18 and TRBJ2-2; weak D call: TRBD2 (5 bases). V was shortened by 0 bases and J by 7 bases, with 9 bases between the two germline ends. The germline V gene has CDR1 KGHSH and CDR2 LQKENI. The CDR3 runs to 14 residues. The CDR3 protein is CASSPPGVRGELFF. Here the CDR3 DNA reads TGTGCCAGCTCACCACCGGGAGTTCGCGGGGAGCTGTTTTTT.

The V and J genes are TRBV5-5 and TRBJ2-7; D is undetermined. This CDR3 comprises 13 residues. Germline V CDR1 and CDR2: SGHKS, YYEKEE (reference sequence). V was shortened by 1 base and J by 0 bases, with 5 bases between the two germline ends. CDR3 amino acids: CASSLTDSYEQYF. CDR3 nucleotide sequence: TGTGCCAGCAGCTTGACAGACTCCTACGAGCAGTACTTC.